Listed below are T cell receptor beta chains from one sample, sequenced in a study of graft-versus-host responses after intestinal transplantation. Antigens for these TCRs are unknown. TCRdb's table, derived via immunoSEQ multiplex PCR, lists solely in-frame clones and lacks some. Altogether about 100,000 clones are present, roughly nine tenths being singletons, with the ten largest covering over 0.95%. This material consisted of unstimulated CD4+ T cells sorted from spleen or lymph node cells, taken before transplant. The origin of the receptors is a human donor who was the organ donor for an intestinal transplant. Each CDR3 is given with its conserved first and last residue. D genes are given only for firm matches. Clone size is given for some rows only: seen once, a few or many times, or a class if the clone is expanded.

17,TRBJ2-1,.,TRBV19,TRBD2,CASSMNSGGVAGNEQFF,TGTGCCAGTAGTATGAATAGCGGGGGGGTTGCAGGCAATGAGCAGTTCTTC
13,TRBJ1-2,.,TRBV7-3,TRBD1,CASSFKGAGGNTF,TGTGCCAGCAGCTTTAAAGGGGCAGGGGGTAACACCTTC
12,TRBJ1-5,.,TRBV7-9,.,CASSLMDQPQHF,TGTGCCAGCAGCTTAATGGACCAGCCCCAGCATTTT
13,TRBJ1-2,once,TRBV6-4,.,CASSDLGSYGYTF,TGTGCCAGCAGTGACCTGGGGAGCTACGGCTACACCTTC
15,TRBJ1-2,.,TRBV28,TRBD1,CASSTHRGRPYGYTF,TGTGCCAGCAGTACACACAGGGGGCGCCCATATGGCTACACCTTC
11,TRBJ2-1,few,TRBV6-6,.,CASSSLNEQFF,TGTGCCAGCAGTTCACTTAATGAGCAGTTCTTC
15,TRBJ2-2,.,TRBV6-5,TRBD2,CASRIAGGNTGELFF,TGTGCCAGCAGAATAGCGGGGGGGAACACCGGGGAGCTGTTTTTT
13,TRBJ1-1,.,TRBV9,.,CASSAPGGPEAFF,TGTGCCAGCAGCGCCCCGGGGGGGCCTGAGGCTTTCTTT
11,TRBJ2-7,.,TRBV23-1,.,CASSQSHEQYF,TGCGCCAGCAGTCAATCACACGAGCAGTACTTC
15,TRBJ2-5,.,TRBV28,.,CASSEQRRWQETQYF,TGTGCCAGCAGCGAACAGCGTAGATGGCAAGAGACCCAGTACTTC
18,TRBJ1-6,.,TRBV28,.,CASSKSRAGARQRSPLHF,TGTGCCAGCAGCAAAAGCCGGGCAGGGGCACGCCAACGCTCACCCCTCCACTTT
11,TRBJ1-6,.,TRBV6-1,.,CASSEDSPLHF,TGTGCCAGCAGTGAGGATTCACCCCTCCACTTT
15,TRBJ2-5,.,TRBV27,.,CASSSRGGPWETQYF,TGTGCCAGCAGTTCGAGGGGGGGTCCTTGGGAGACCCAGTACTTC
18,TRBJ2-2,once,TRBV9,.,CASSAVKGGVAFTGELFF,TGTGCCAGCAGCGCGGTAAAGGGGGGAGTGGCCTTCACCGGGGAGCTGTTTTTT
16,TRBJ1-5,.,TRBV5-6,TRBD1,CASSLGGQGSGQPQHF,TGTGCCAGCAGTTTGGGTGGACAGGGATCAGGACAGCCCCAGCATTTT
14,TRBJ1-2,.,TRBV11-1,.,CASSLGPGAYGYTF,TGTGCCAGCAGCTTAGGACCGGGGGCATATGGCTACACCTTC